This T cell receptor (beta chain) appears in the sequencing data of a study of healthy donors' naive CD4 and CD8 T cells. Only a few counts were recorded for this clonotype. Each TCR library used roughly 510 ng of total RNA and a linear amplification protocol. One entry per CDR3 protein, called by TCRdb with MiXCR from the reads. Here the sample spans roughly 200,000 distinct CDR3 sequences, around 70% being singletons. After removal of 6 bases from V and 5 bases from J, the junction contained 1 base not matched to a gene. This CDR3 contains 13 residues. From germline, CDR1 is LNHDA and CDR2 SQIVND (reference sequence).

The source of this sequence is a pool of human donors in good health; the sample pools cells from several healthy donors. The sample taken for sequencing was naive CD4+ and CD8+ T cells sorted from blood, pooled from several donors. The V and J genes are TRBV19 and TRBJ2-1, with 10 bases aligning to TRBD2. CDR3 in amino acids: CASSSGRDNEQFF. In DNA, the CDR3 is TGTGCCAGTAGCAGCGGGAGGGACAATGAGCAGTTCTTC.